Below, 22 T cell receptor beta chains from the same sample are listed, as sequenced in a study of prognosis after radiotherapy for stage I lung cancer. The study amplified the TCR beta CDR3 region from genomic DNA. This amplification was carried out by two rounds of multiplex PCR. First-round PCR amplification was performed with primers specific to each TRBV and TRBJ gene. TCRdb independently ran MiXCR on the multiplex PCR reads; one entry per CDR3 protein. The data contain 50,000 or so distinct CDR3 sequences, less than 45% of them singletons. This material consisted of PBMCs, taken before or after stereotactic body radiation therapy (not recorded which). Receptor source: a donor at least 50 years old with non-small cell lung cancer.

On this clonotype: A read error is the likely source, as a far larger clone sits one nucleotide away. This rearrangement joins TRBV11-2 to TRBJ2-1; D not resolved. Per the germline V gene, CDR1 is SGHAT and CDR2 is FQNNGV. V lost 4 bases to trimming and J lost 13 bases, with 17 bases between them. CDR3 length: 13 amino acids. CDR3 sequence (DNA): TGTGCCAGCAGCTCTCGAAGTGGTACCGACCAGTTCTTC. It yields the protein CASSSRSGTDQFF.

The table lists this clonotype with many counts. In DNA, the CDR3 is TGTGCCAGCAGCTTGATGGACAGGGAAGAAAAACTGTTTTTT. Translated, it gives CASSLMDREEKLFF. This sequence joins TRBV7-2 and TRBJ1-4; TRBD1 matches at 8 bases. After removal of 3 bases from V and 8 bases from J, the junction contained 5 bases not matched to a gene. CDR1 is SGHTA, CDR2 FQGNSA, per germline. The CDR3 has 14 amino acids.

The table lists this clonotype with a count of one. A much larger clonotype is one base distant, so this may be a read error. V and J are TRBV7-9 and TRBJ2-5; TRBD1 or TRBD2 may be the D gene (6 bases each). V was trimmed by 6 bases and J by 2 bases, leaving 16 bases between them. This CDR3 spans 15 amino acids. CDR1 and CDR2 (germline): SEHNR, FQNEAQ (reference sequence). The CDR3 sequence is CASRSTGGGQETQYF. In DNA form, the CDR3 reads TGTGCCAGCAGATCGACAGGTGGGGGGCAAGAGACCCAGTACTTC.

The genes are TRBV20-1 and TRBJ2-1; D gene unclear. Between the trimmed V and J ends, which lost 4 bases and 9 bases, there was a span of 13 bases. Germline assignment: CDR1 DFQATT and CDR2 SNEGSKA (reference sequence). This CDR3 has 12 amino acids. The chain's CDR3 is CSAILVVGEQFF. In DNA, the CDR3 is TGCAGTGCTATCCTCGTAGTAGGTGAGCAGTTCTTC.

About this clonotype itself: Being one base from a much bigger clone, this may be a read error. This sequence joins TRBV6-2 or TRBV6-3 and TRBJ2-1; 8 nucleotides align to TRBD2. The CDR3 loop spans 16 amino acids. Germline CDR1 is MNHEY and CDR2 is SVGEGT. The V gene end was trimmed by 7 bases and the J gene end by 6 bases; junction bases not matched to a gene: 14. The DNA of the CDR3 is TGTGCCAGCACTCCCACAGGGCGGGGGGACCCCAATGAGCAGTTCTTC. It specifies CASTPTGRGDPNEQFF.

This clonotype appeared once. One end of the junction fails to match germline, which may point to a read error. V and J are TRBV24-1 and TRBJ2-3; D unresolved. The CDR3 extends over 16 amino acids. Germline assignment: CDR1 KGHDR and CDR2 SFDVKD. CDR3 residues: CATSDVSADGTDTQYF. The CDR3 DNA follows: TGTGCCACCAGTGATGTCTCGGCCGACGGCACAGATACTCAGTATTTT.

J is TRBJ2-1 and V is TRBV20-1; the D call may be TRBD1 or TRBD2 (5 bases each). Looked up from germline, CDR1 is DFQATT and CDR2 is SNEGSKA (reference sequence). This CDR3 region has 14 residues. V was pared by 2 bases and J by 12 bases, with 20 bases between. This CDR3 is CSARSRAVGVGQFF. The CDR3 coding sequence is TGCAGTGCTAGATCCCGAGCGGTAGGGGTTGGGCAGTTCTTC.

In this sample, this clonotype turned up a few times. Possible read error: a much larger clone is one base away. This chain joins TRBV20-1 and TRBJ2-2, with D maybe TRBD2 (6 bases). The CDR3 covers 13 residues. V gave up 5 bases and J gave up 7 bases, with 14 bases separating them. Germline CDR1 is DFQATT and CDR2 is SNEGSKA (reference sequence). CDR3 amino acids: CSAETRGSGELFF. CDR3 DNA sequence: TGCAGTGCTGAGACTAGAGGGAGCGGGGAGCTGTTTTTT.

As for this clonotype: It may be a read error: a sequence one base away is much more abundant. This chain's CDR3 is CASSEFRVGSEQYF. As DNA, the CDR3 is TGTGCCAGCAGTGAATTTCGGGTCGGGTCCGAGCAGTACTTC. V and J are TRBV6-2 or TRBV6-3 and TRBJ2-7; D ambiguous. The V and J ends lost 5 bases and 6 bases respectively, with 17 bases between them. Germline V lookup: CDR1 MNHEY, CDR2 SVGEGT. The CDR3 sequence is 14 residues long.

The chain carries TRBV12-3 or TRBV12-4 and TRBJ1-6; no clear D gene. The germline V and J ends were trimmed by 5 bases and 9 bases, with 20 bases remaining between them. The CDR3 has 16 residues. DNA of the CDR3: TGTGCCAGCAGTCCCCCCTGGCGGGAGCGTGGTTCACCCCTCCACTTT. It encodes CASSPPWRERGSPLHF.

This clonotype has at least ten counts. The rearrangement links TRBV9 to TRBJ2-2, with 7 nucleotides matching TRBD2. Per the germline V gene, CDR1 is SGDLS and CDR2 is YYNGEE. The trim removed 6 bases at V and 5 bases at J, leaving 7 bases unmatched. The CDR3 extends over 14 amino acids. CDR3 DNA: TGTGCCAGCACCGGGGGGACTACTACCGGGGAGCTGTTTTTT. Translating gives CASTGGTTTGELFF. Full variable domain (rest looked up from reference TRBV9 and TRBJ2-2): DSGVTQTPKHLITATGQRVTLRCSPRSGDLSVYWYQQSLDQGLQFLIQYYNGEERAKGNILERFSAQQFPDLHSELNLSSLELGDSALYFCASTGGTTTGELFFGEGSRLTVL.

This sequence joins TRBV5-1 and TRBJ2-6; TRBD2 is a possible D gene (5 bases). In germline, CDR1 is SGHRS, CDR2 YFSETQ. V was cut by 8 bases and J by 0 bases, with 12 bases left in between. The CDR3 covers 15 residues. The CDR3 spells CASSEGVSGANVLTF. The CDR3, as DNA: TGCGCCAGTAGCGAGGGCGTCTCTGGGGCCAACGTCCTGACTTTC. Looking up the rest from reference TRBV5-1 and TRBJ2-6 gives the full variable domain: KAGVTQTPRYLIKTRGQQVTLSCSPISGHRSVSWYQQTPGQGLQFLFEYFSETQRNKGNFPGRFSGRQFSNSRSEMNVSTLELGDSALYLCASSEGVSGANVLTFGAGSRLTVL.

The chain carries TRBV7-2 and TRBJ1-6; TRBD1 agrees at 8 bases. V lost 5 bases to trimming and J lost 9 bases; unmatched junction nucleotides: 9. Germline V gives CDR1 SGHTA, CDR2 FQGNSA. The CDR3 length is 15 residues. CDR3 DNA sequence: TGTGCCAGCAGCGTACTCAGGGGGCGAGGTTCACCCCTCCACTTT. Protein product: CASSVLRGRGSPLHF.

This clonotype was found many times. This rearrangement joins TRBV5-1 to TRBJ2-7; D possibly matches TRBD1 or TRBD2 (5 bases each). With 3 bases removed from V and 3 bases from J, the gap between germline ends came to 16 bases. The CDR3 covers 15 residues. Germline V gene lookup returns CDR1 SGHRS and CDR2 YFSETQ. CDR3 in amino acids: CASSWAGTEYYEQYF. The CDR3 DNA reads as TGCGCCAGCAGCTGGGCCGGGACCGAGTACTACGAGCAGTACTTC.

The genes are TRBV20-1 and TRBJ2-5, with D perhaps matching TRBD1 (6 bases). The CDR3 loop spans 14 amino acids. From germline, CDR1 is DFQATT and CDR2 SNEGSKA (reference sequence). Trimming took off 2 bases at V and 0 bases at J, with 10 bases between the two ends. The CDR3 sequence: CSARPGDNQETQYF. The CDR3 DNA follows: TGCAGTGCTAGACCAGGGGACAACCAAGAGACCCAGTACTTC.

Comment on this clonotype: A junction boundary mismatches the germline segment, possibly from a read error. V gene TRBV5-1 combines with J gene TRBJ1-5; perhaps TRBD1 as D (5 bases). The CDR3 has 15 amino acids. The V gene's germline CDR1 is SGHRS and CDR2 YFSETQ. The CDR3 sequence is CASRLGGGFNQPQNF. In nucleotides, the CDR3 is TGCGCCAGCAGACTTGGGGGGGGATTCAATCAGCCCCAGAATTTT.

About this clonotype itself: A read error is possible here, since a much larger clone lies one base away. The rearrangement uses TRBV2 and TRBJ2-5; tentatively, D is TRBD1 (6 bases). This CDR3 has 12 amino acids. In germline, CDR1 is SNHLY, CDR2 FYNNEI. CDR3 sequence: CASSTGRETQCF. The CDR3 DNA reads as TGTGCCAGCAGTACAGGGCGCGAGACCCAGTGCTTC.

This clonotype was picked up many times. V is TRBV29-1 and J is TRBJ2-7; the D call may be TRBD1 or TRBD2 (5 bases each). This CDR3 has 12 residues. Trimming stripped 6 bases from V and 7 bases from J, with 16 bases between. The V gene's germline CDR1 is SQVTM and CDR2 ANQGSEA. CDR3: CSVVSGAEEQYF. The CDR3 DNA is TGCAGCGTGGTTTCCGGGGCGGAGGAGCAGTACTTC.

At least ten counts were recorded for this clonotype. The chain employs TRBV6-9 and TRBJ1-2, with a tentative D call TRBD1 (6 bases). From germline, CDR1 is MNHGY and CDR2 SVAAGI. Trimming pared 3 bases from V and 4 bases from J, leaving 15 bases between. CDR3 length: 15 residues. The CDR3 DNA follows: TGTGCCAGCAGTTACGAGGGGGGCGGAGGCTATGGCTACACCTTC. Protein product: CASSYEGGGGYGYTF.

In its sample, this clonotype was seen many times. The chain employs TRBV27 and TRBJ2-7; D gene ambiguous. The CDR3 length is 13 residues. Trimming pared 5 bases from V and 2 bases from J, leaving 10 bases between. Germline CDR1 MNHEY, CDR2 SMNVEV (reference sequence). The CDR3 is CASSADSTYEQYF. As DNA, the CDR3 is TGTGCCAGCAGTGCTGACTCCACCTACGAGCAGTACTTC.

The rearrangement links TRBV7-2 to TRBJ2-7; 9 nucleotides line up with TRBD2. The junction had 13 bases not matched to a gene; V was cut back by 8 bases and J by 5 bases. Germline values: CDR1 SGHTA, CDR2 FQGNSA. CDR3 length equals 15 residues. The CDR3 sequence: CASSRGGRAYNEQYF. CDR3 in DNA: TGTGCCAGCTCTCGCGGCGGGAGGGCCTACAACGAGCAGTACTTC.

The chain recombines TRBV6-1 with TRBJ2-7; a possible D gene is TRBD2 (5 bases). CDR1 is MNHNS, CDR2 SASEGT, per germline. The V and J ends lost 7 bases and 1 base respectively, with 20 bases between them. This CDR3 is 16 amino acids long. The CDR3 sequence: CASTPGLSVLSYEQYF. The CDR3 DNA follows: TGTGCCAGCACCCCCGGGCTTAGCGTGCTATCCTACGAGCAGTACTTC.